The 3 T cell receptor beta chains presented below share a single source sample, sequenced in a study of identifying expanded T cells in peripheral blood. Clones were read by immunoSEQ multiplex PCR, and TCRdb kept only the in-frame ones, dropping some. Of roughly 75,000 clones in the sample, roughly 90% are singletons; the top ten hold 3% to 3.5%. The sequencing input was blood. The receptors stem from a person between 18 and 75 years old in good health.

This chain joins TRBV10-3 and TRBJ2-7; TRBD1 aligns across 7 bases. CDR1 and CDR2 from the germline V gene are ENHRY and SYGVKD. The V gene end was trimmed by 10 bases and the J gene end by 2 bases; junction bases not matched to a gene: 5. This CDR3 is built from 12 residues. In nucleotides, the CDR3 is TGTGCCAGTCAGGGGGAAGCCTACGAGCAGTACTTC. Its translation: CASQGEAYEQYF.

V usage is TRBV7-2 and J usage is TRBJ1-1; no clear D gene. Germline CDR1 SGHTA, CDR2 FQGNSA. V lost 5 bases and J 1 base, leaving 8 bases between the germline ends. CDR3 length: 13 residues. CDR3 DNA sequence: TGTGCCAGCAGCACGGACGGGAACACTGAAGCTTTCTTT. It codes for CASSTDGNTEAFF.

The CDR3 reads CASRQGPYEQYF. CDR3 sequence (DNA): TGTGCTAGTAGACAGGGGCCCTACGAGCAGTACTTC. This rearrangement joins TRBV12-5 to TRBJ2-7; 8 bases are a match to TRBD1. Trimming took 8 bases from V and 2 from J; bases not matched to a gene: 2. The CDR3 is 12 residues long. The germline V gene encodes CDR1 LGHNT and CDR2 FRNRAP.